This T cell receptor (beta chain) emerged from a study of T-cell memory formation after mild COVID-19. Study at large: TCR clustering was largely donor specific.

Constant-segment primers were used for 5'RACE, and the resulting TCR alpha and TCR beta cDNA libraries carried sample barcodes and UMIs. TCRdb independently ran MiXCR on the 5' RACE reads; one entry per CDR3 protein. The sample lists tens of thousands of distinct CDR3 sequences, about 12% occurring once. The CDR3 spans 12 residues. Trimming took off 5 bases at V and 15 bases at J, with 17 bases between the two ends. Germline assignment: CDR1 MNHEY and CDR2 SVGEGT. This clonotype was picked up a small number of times. Sequencing used PBMCs or a T cell subset sorted from them (not recorded which). The sequence was obtained from a man aged 18-30 years who had mild COVID-19 (a few samples of this study predate the infection). Cell type and time point are not known. The genes are TRBV6-2 or TRBV6-3 and TRBJ2-1; possible D gene TRBD2, 7 bases. This CDR3 reads CASSRQARGTFF. The CDR3 region has the DNA TGTGCCAGCAGTCGACAGGCGCGGGGGACGTTCTTC.